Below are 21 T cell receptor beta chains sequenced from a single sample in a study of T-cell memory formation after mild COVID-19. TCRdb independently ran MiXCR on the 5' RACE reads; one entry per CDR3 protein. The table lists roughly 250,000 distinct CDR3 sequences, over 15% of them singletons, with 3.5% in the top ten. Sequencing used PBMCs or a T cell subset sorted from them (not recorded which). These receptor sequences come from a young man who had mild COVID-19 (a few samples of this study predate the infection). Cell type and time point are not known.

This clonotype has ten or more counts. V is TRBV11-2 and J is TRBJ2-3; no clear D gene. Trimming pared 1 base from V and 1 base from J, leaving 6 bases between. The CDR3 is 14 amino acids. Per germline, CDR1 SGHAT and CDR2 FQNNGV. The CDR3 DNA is TGTGCCAGCAGCTTAGGTTGGGGCACAGATACGCAGTATTTT. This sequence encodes CASSLGWGTDTQYF.

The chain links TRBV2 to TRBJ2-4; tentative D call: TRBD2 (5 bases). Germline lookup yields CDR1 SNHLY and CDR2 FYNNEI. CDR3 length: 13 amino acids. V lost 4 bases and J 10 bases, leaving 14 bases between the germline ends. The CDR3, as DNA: TGTGCCAGCAGTGCCCCGGGAAAAACGATTCAGTACTTC. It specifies CASSAPGKTIQYF. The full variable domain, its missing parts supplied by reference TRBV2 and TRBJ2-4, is EPEVTQTPSHQVTQMGQEVILRCVPISNHLYFYWYRQILGQKVEFLVSFYNNEISEKSEIFDDQFSVERPDGSNFTLKIRSTKLEDSAMYFCASSAPGKTIQYFGAGTRLSVL.

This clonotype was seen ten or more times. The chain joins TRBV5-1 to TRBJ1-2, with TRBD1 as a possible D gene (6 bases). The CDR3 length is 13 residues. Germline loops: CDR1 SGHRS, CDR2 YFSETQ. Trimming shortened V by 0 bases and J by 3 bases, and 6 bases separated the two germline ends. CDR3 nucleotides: TGCGCCAGCAGCTTGGGACAGGACTATGGCTACACCTTC. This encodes CASSLGQDYGYTF.

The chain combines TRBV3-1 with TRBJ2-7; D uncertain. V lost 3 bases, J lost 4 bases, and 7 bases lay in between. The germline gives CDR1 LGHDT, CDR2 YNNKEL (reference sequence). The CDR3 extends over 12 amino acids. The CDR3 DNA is TGTGCCAGCAGCCATTCGATATACGAGCAGTACTTC. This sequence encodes CASSHSIYEQYF.

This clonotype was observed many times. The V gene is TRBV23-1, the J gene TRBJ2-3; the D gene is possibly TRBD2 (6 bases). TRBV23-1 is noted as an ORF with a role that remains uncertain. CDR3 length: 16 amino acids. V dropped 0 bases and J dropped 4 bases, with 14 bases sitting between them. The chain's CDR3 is CASSQSGGTDPDTQYF. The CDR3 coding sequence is TGCGCCAGCAGTCAATCGGGAGGCACGGACCCAGATACGCAGTATTTT.

The CDR3 DNA is TGCAGTGCTAGAGATCCGGGAACGAACACTGAAGCTTTCTTT. This translates into CSARDPGTNTEAFF. This chain joins TRBV20-1 and TRBJ1-1; D ambiguous. V lost 0 bases and J lost 1, with 9 bases in between. The germline V gene encodes CDR1 DFQATT and CDR2 SNEGSKA (reference sequence). The CDR3 has 14 amino acids.

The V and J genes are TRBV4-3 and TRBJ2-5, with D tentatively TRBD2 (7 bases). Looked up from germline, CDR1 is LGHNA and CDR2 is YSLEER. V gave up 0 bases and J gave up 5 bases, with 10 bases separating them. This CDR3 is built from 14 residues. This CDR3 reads CASSQDRGGETQYF. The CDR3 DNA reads TGCGCCAGCAGCCAAGATAGGGGGGGCGAGACCCAGTACTTC.

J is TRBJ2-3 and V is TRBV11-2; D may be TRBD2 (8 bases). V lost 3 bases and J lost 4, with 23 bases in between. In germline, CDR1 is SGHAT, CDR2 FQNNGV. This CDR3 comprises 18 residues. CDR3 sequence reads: CASSLGISGLGGADTQYF. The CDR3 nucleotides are TGTGCCAGCAGCTTGGGCATATCGGGACTAGGGGGCGCAGATACGCAGTATTTT.

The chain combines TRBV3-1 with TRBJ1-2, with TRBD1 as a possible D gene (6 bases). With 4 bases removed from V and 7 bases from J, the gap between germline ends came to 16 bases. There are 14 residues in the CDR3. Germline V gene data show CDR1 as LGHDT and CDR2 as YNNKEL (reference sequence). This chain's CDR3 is CASSLPGAEVGYTF. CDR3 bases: TGTGCCAGCAGCCTCCCAGGGGCAGAGGTTGGCTACACCTTC. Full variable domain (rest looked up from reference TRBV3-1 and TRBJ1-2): DTAVSQTPKYLVTQMGNDKSIKCEQNLGHDTMYWYKQDSKKFLKIMFSYNNKELIINETVPNRFSPKSPDKAHLNLHINSLELGDSAVYFCASSLPGAEVGYTFGSGTRLTVV.

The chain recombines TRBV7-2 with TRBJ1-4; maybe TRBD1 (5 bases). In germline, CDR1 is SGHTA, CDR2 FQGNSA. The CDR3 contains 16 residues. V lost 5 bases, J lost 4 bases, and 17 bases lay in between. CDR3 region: CASSGHTGTLNEKLFF. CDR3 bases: TGTGCCAGCAGCGGGCACACCGGGACGCTTAATGAAAAACTGTTTTTT.

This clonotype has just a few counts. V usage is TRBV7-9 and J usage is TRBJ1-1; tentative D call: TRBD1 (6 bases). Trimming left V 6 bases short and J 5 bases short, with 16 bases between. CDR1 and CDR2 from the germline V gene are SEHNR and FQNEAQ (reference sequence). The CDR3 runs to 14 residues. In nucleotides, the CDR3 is TGTGCCAGCAGTTCTCAAGTCCAGGGGACTGAAGCTTTCTTT. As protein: CASSSQVQGTEAFF.

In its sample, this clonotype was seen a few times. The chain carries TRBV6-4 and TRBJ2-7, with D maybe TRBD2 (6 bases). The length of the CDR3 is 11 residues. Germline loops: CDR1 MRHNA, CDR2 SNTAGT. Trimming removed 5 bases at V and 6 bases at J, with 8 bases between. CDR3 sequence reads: CASSTSCEQYV. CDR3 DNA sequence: TGTGCCAGCAGTACTAGCTGCGAGCAGTACGTC.

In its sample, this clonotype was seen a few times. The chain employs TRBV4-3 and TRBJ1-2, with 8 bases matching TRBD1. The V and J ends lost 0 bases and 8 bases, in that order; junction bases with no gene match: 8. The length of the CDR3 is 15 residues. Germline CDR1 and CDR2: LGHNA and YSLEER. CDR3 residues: CASSQDAQGARGYTF. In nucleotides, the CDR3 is TGCGCCAGCAGCCAAGACGCCCAGGGGGCCCGGGGCTACACCTTC.

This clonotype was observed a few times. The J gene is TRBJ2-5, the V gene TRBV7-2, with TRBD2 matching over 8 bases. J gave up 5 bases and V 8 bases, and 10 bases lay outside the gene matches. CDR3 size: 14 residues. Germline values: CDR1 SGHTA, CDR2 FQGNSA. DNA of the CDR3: TGTGCCAGCTGGCGCGGGGGGTCGCGGGAGACCCAGTACTTC. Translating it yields CASWRGGSRETQYF.

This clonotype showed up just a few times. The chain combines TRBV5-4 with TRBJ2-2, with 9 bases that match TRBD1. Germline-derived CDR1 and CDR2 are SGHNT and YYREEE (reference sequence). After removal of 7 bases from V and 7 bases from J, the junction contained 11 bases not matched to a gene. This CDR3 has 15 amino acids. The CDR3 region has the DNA TGTGCCAGCGGGGACAGGGCCAAAGGAAACGGGGAGCTGTTTTTT. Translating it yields CASGDRAKGNGELFF. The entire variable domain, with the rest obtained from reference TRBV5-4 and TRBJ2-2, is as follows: ETGVTQSPTHLIKTRGQQVTLRCSSQSGHNTVSWYQQALGQGPQFIFQYYREEENGRGNFPPRFSGLQFPNYSSELNVNALELDDSALYLCASGDRAKGNGELFFGEGSRLTVL.

The DNA for the CDR3 is TGTGCCAGTAACCCTGGCGGGGGGGCGACCTACAATGAGCAGTTCTTC. Encoded protein: CASNPGGGATYNEQFF. J is TRBJ2-1 and V is TRBV19, with 9 bases fitting TRBD2. CDR1 and CDR2 (germline): LNHDA, SQIVND (reference sequence). The CDR3 extends over 16 amino acids. J lost 2 bases, V lost 7 bases, and 9 bases had no gene match.

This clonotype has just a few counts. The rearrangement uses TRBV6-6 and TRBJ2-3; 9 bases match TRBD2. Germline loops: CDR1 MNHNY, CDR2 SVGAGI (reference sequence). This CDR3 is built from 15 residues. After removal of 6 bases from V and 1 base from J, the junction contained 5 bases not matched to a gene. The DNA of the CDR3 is TGTGCCAGCAGAGTTAGCGGGGGAGGCACAGATACGCAGTATTTT. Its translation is CASRVSGGGTDTQYF.

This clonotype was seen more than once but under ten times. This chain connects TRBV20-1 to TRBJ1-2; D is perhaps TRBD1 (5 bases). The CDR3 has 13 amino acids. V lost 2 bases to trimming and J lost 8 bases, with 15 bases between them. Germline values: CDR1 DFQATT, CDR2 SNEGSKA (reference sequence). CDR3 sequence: CSARRQPPLGYTF. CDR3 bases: TGCAGTGCTAGACGACAGCCTCCTTTGGGCTACACCTTC.

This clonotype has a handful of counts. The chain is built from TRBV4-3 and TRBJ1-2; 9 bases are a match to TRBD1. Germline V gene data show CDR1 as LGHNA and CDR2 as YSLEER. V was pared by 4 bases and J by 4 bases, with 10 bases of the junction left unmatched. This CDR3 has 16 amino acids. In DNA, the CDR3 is TGCGCCAGCAGCCGACAGGGGGGACCTACTGGCTATGGCTACACCTTC. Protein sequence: CASSRQGGPTGYGYTF.

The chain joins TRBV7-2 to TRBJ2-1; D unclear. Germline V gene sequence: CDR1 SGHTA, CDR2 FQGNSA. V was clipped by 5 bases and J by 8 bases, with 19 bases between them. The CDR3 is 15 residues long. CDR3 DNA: TGTGCCAGCAGCCCACCCGGTTCCAAAACACATGAGCAGTTCTTC. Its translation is CASSPPGSKTHEQFF.

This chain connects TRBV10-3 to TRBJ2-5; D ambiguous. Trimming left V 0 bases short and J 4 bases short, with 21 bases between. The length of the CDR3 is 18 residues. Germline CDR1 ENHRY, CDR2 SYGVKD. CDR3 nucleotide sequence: TGTGCCATCAGTGAGTCGCTTGTACGGGCCAGTAAAGGAGAGACCCAGTACTTC. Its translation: CAISESLVRASKGETQYF.